This TCR beta chain comes out of a study of CD8+CD57+ T cells in acquired aplastic anemia. The authors sequenced patients whose flow cytometry had shown CD8+CD57+ cell expansion. CDR3 and TCR beta VDJ profiling relied on a genomic DNA template. In TCRdb, the reads were re-called with MiXCR into one record per CDR3 protein. The repertoire holds 450,000 to 550,000 distinct CDR3 sequences, with less than 35% as singletons. The CDR3 runs 15 residues. Deletions cut 1 base from V and 10 bases from J, with 17 bases between. Germline V CDR1 and CDR2: GTSNPN, SVGIG (reference sequence). The genes are TRBV30 and TRBJ1-6; D is undetermined. The source material was sorted CD4+, CD8+, or CD8+CD57+ T cells (not recorded which) from PBMCs. This receptor was identified in a human donor with aplastic anemia. CDR3 sequence (DNA): TGTGCCTGGAGTGACCCGACCTGGTCGACATCACCCCTCCACTTT. The encoded protein is CAWSDPTWSTSPLHF. The whole variable domain, filled in from reference TRBV30 and TRBJ1-6, reads SQTIHQWPATLVQPVGSPLSLECTVEGTSNPNLYWYRQAAGRGLQLLFYSVGIGQISSEVPQNLSASRPQDRQFILSSKKLLLSDSGFYLCAWSDPTWSTSPLHFGNGTRLTVT.